Below are 9 T cell receptor beta chains sequenced from a single sample in a study of blood T cell repertoires in COVID-19. Sequencing was performed with immunoSEQ multiplex PCR; in TCRdb, only in-frame clones are kept and a portion is missing. The sample lists about 140,000 clones; 65% to 80% were seen once. The sequencing input was peripheral blood. These receptors were taken from a woman between 55 and 75 years old with acute or convalescent COVID-19.

The chain uses TRBV11-1 and TRBJ1-3; D remains unclear. The CDR3 contains 14 residues. The V gene's germline CDR1 is SGHAT and CDR2 FQDESV (reference sequence). The germline V and J ends were trimmed by 5 bases and 4 bases, with 12 bases remaining between them. CDR3 sequence (DNA): TGTGCCAGCAGCATTAATCTGAGAGGAAACACCATATATTTT. Translating gives CASSINLRGNTIYF.

The gene calls are TRBV29-1 and TRBJ2-1, with D perhaps matching TRBD1 (6 bases). V lost 3 bases, J lost 7 bases, and 16 bases lay in between. The CDR3 totals 14 residues. CDR1 is SQVTM and CDR2 is ANQGSEA in the germline V gene. The CDR3 is CSVEGGRGTNEQFF. CDR3 nucleotides: TGCAGCGTTGAGGGTGGGAGAGGGACAAATGAGCAGTTCTTC.

The J gene is TRBJ2-4, the V gene TRBV28; 11 positions agree with TRBD2. CDR1 MDHEN and CDR2 SYDVKM come from the germline V gene. This CDR3 comprises 17 residues. Trimming removed 5 bases from V and 0 bases from J; junction bases left unmatched: 6. The DNA for the CDR3 is TGTGCCAGCAGTCCCCGACTAGCGGGGCTAGCCAAAAACATTCAGTACTTC. Amino acids: CASSPRLAGLAKNIQYF.

The rearrangement joins TRBV27 to TRBJ2-2; TRBD2 matches at 10 bases. The ends lost 3 bases at V and 2 bases at J; junction bases unmatched: 3. Germline CDR1 and CDR2: MNHEY and SMNVEV (reference sequence). This CDR3 is 16 amino acids long. The CDR3 here is CASSFLAGANTGELFF. The DNA for the CDR3 is TGTGCCAGCAGTTTCCTAGCGGGAGCCAACACCGGGGAGCTGTTTTTT.

The V and J genes are TRBV5-1 and TRBJ1-5; D is perhaps TRBD1 (5 bases). Germline V gene sequence: CDR1 SGHRS, CDR2 YFSETQ. V shed 0 bases and J shed 3 bases, with 10 bases lying between them. This CDR3 spans 15 amino acids. The CDR3 protein is CASSLGGSPNQPQHF. For the CDR3, the DNA is TGCGCCAGCAGCTTGGGGGGCAGCCCCAATCAGCCCCAGCATTTT.

V gene TRBV30 combines with J gene TRBJ1-6; 7 positions match TRBD1. This CDR3 contains 16 residues. Germline-derived CDR1 and CDR2 are GTSNPN and SVGIG (reference sequence). J was trimmed by 8 bases and V by 4 bases; bases with no gene match: 14. The CDR3 is CAWTGTAPAIDSPLHF. The CDR3 nucleotides are TGTGCCTGGACTGGGACAGCCCCGGCAATTGATTCACCCCTCCACTTT.

This chain uses TRBV9 with TRBJ2-2; 13 positions match TRBD2. The CDR3 has 15 amino acids. Germline V gene data show CDR1 as SGDLS and CDR2 as YYNGEE. J gave up 4 bases and V 3 bases, and 0 bases lay outside the gene matches. For the CDR3, the DNA is TGTGCCAGCAGCGGGACTAGCGGGAGCACCGGGGAGCTGTTTTTT. Translation: CASSGTSGSTGELFF.

The gene calls are TRBV7-9 and TRBJ2-1, with TRBD1 matching 7 bases. This CDR3 contains 15 residues. Per germline, CDR1 SEHNR and CDR2 FQNEAQ (reference sequence). After removal of 1 base from V and 8 bases from J, the junction contained 8 bases not matched to a gene. CDR3 DNA: TGTGCCAGCAGCTTAGATATGAGGGGGCGGTATGAGCAGTTCTTC. The encoded protein is CASSLDMRGRYEQFF.

The chain is built from TRBV6-5 and TRBJ2-7, with 7 bases fitting TRBD2. V shed 5 bases, J shed 4 bases, and the junction held 5 bases outside the gene matches. This CDR3 has 13 amino acids. The germline gives CDR1 MNHEY, CDR2 SVGAGI. CDR3 sequence: CASSLPGGYEQYF. DNA of the CDR3: TGTGCCAGCAGTCTCCCCGGGGGGTACGAGCAGTACTTC.